The rows below give T cell receptor beta chains drawn from one sample of a study of blood T cell repertoires in COVID-19. The table came from immunoSEQ multiplex PCR; TCRdb's copy has only in-frame clones and leaves some out. The top ten hold 10% to 15% of the sample, which has approximately 94,000 clones, around four fifths seen once. Sequencing was carried out using peripheral blood. The receptors stem from a man aged 45-60 years with active or convalescent COVID-19. CDR3s include the opening cysteine and the closing phenylalanine or tryptophan. A D gene is named only where the DNA matches it firmly. The size entry is marked missing in some rows and otherwise reads once, few, many or a size class.

TRBV27	16	TRBJ2-7	NA	NA	CASSLSGRFAISEQYF	TGTGCCAGCAGTTTATCCGGCAGGTTTGCCATTAGTGAGCAGTACTTC
TRBV7-9	12	TRBJ2-4	NA	NA	CASSQGTDPQYF	TGTGCCAGCAGCCAAGGGACTGATCCTCAGTACTTC
TRBV5-1	15	TRBJ2-1	NA	TRBD1	CASSPTGQSYNEQFF	TGCGCCAGCAGCCCGACAGGGCAGAGCTACAATGAGCAGTTCTTC
TRBV28	13	TRBJ1-1	NA	TRBD1	CARPGQGWVEAFF	TGTGCCAGGCCGGGACAGGGGTGGGTTGAAGCTTTCTTT
TRBV5-1	12	TRBJ2-7	once	NA	CASSLDQYEQYF	TGCGCCAGCAGCCTGGACCAGTACGAGCAGTACTTC
TRBV29-1	13	TRBJ2-1	NA	TRBD2	CSANSGINGEQFF	TGCAGCGCGAATAGCGGGATCAACGGTGAGCAGTTCTTC
TRBV30	14	TRBJ1-4	once	NA	CAWSTDRMDEKLFF	TGTGCCTGGAGTACCGACAGAATGGATGAAAAACTGTTTTTT
TRBV5-5	16	TRBJ2-2	NA	TRBD1	CASSFEGTGNTGELFF	TGTGCCAGCAGCTTTGAGGGGACAGGGAACACCGGGGAGCTGTTTTTT
TRBV6-1	15	TRBJ1-4	once	TRBD1	CASSELGQTNEKLFF	TGTGCCAGCAGTGAGTTGGGACAGACGAATGAAAAACTGTTTTTT
TRBV30	20	TRBJ1-3	NA	TRBD1	CAWREYRDRGRSISGNTIYF	TGTGCCTGGAGGGAATACCGGGACAGGGGACGATCCATCTCTGGAAACACCATATATTTT
TRBV6-2/TRBV6-3	15	TRBJ2-1	NA	TRBD2	CASSYLGLALVEQFF	TGTGCCAGCAGTTACCTGGGACTAGCGCTGGTTGAGCAGTTCTTC
TRBV19	16	TRBJ1-3	NA	TRBD1	CASSPGTGRSGNTIYF	TGTGCCAGTAGCCCCGGGACAGGGCGCTCTGGAAACACCATATATTTT
TRBV30	13	TRBJ2-5	NA	TRBD1	CAWGQGAQETQYF	TGTGCCTGGGGACAGGGGGCACAAGAGACCCAGTACTTC